The present entry profiles one T cell receptor (beta chain) with its context. As yet, its antigen is unknown. The source of the sample is a study of beta chain features in type 1 diabetes. In all sorted populations, purity surpassed 95%. Findings of the study overall: Among all four CD4+ subsets, Type 1 diabetes patients had TCRB CDR3s that were moderately but significantly shorter. There was a possibility that cDNA sequencing over-represented cells with high TCR expression.

Expressed TCRB transcripts were sequenced, since all the RNA that had been isolated was reverse transcribed. Libraries were prepared by immunoSEQ multiplex PCR; TCRdb keeps only in-frame clonotypes and omits some of them. Counted here are about 370,000 clones, 9.6% occurring once; the ten biggest clones make up 0.6%. With 1 base removed from V and 3 bases from J, the gap between germline ends came to 12 bases. Germline CDR1 SEHNR, CDR2 FQNEAQ (reference sequence). This CDR3 contains 15 residues. The sequenced material came from central memory CD4+ T cells from blood. This TCR was sampled from a man in his thirties or forties with type 1 diabetes. The chain couples TRBV7-9 to TRBJ1-1; tentative D call: TRBD1 (6 bases). As DNA, the CDR3 is TGTGCCAGCAGCTTAGGCCGGACAGCGGACACTGAAGCTTTCTTT. The encoded protein is CASSLGRTADTEAFF.